The 17 T cell receptor beta chains presented below share a single source sample, sequenced in a study of cytomegalovirus exposure and HLA in healthy donors. PCR employed 60 Vbeta and 13 Jbeta primers. Generated by immunoSEQ multiplex PCR, the TCRdb table keeps only in-frame clones and is missing some. This repertoire shows about 130,000 clones, about 80% found once; its top ten account for 1.8%. Sample: PBMCs. Receptors were obtained from a woman aged 50 to 60 in good health and CMV-seronegative.

The chain carries TRBV29-1 and TRBJ1-5; D remains unclear. Trimming shortened V by 4 bases and J by 3 bases, and 10 bases separated the two germline ends. In germline, CDR1 is SQVTM, CDR2 ANQGSEA. This CDR3 has 13 residues. DNA for the CDR3: TGCAGCGTTGGGGCAGAGCCCAATCAGCCCCAGCATTTT. It yields the protein CSVGAEPNQPQHF.

This chain joins TRBV19 and TRBJ1-4; tentatively, D is TRBD1 (5 bases). Trimming pared 5 bases from V and 4 bases from J, leaving 20 bases between. CDR3 size: 17 residues. The germline V gene has CDR1 LNHDA and CDR2 SQIVND (reference sequence). The CDR3 loop is CASSPGGGAGGNEKLFF. CDR3 DNA sequence: TGTGCCAGTAGTCCCGGTGGAGGGGCCGGAGGTAATGAAAAACTGTTTTTT.

V is TRBV9 and J is TRBJ2-2, with TRBD1 as a possible D gene (5 bases). The CDR3 has 15 amino acids. Looked up from germline, CDR1 is SGDLS and CDR2 is YYNGEE. Deletions cut 4 bases from V and 4 bases from J, with 14 bases between. CDR3 coding DNA: TGTGCCAGCAGCTCTTACCAGGGTTCCACCGGGGAGCTGTTTTTT. It is translated as CASSSYQGSTGELFF.

The chain combines TRBV2 with TRBJ1-6; 8 nucleotides agree with TRBD1. The CDR3 is 14 residues long. The V gene end was trimmed by 6 bases and the J gene end by 7 bases; junction bases not matched to a gene: 5. Germline-derived CDR1 and CDR2 are SNHLY and FYNNEI. CDR3 in amino acids: CASRAGTGNSPLHF. The CDR3, as DNA: TGTGCCAGCAGAGCCGGGACAGGCAATTCACCCCTCCACTTT.

This chain joins TRBV19 and TRBJ1-2; D ambiguous. There are 13 residues in the CDR3. Trimming cost V 3 bases and J 8 bases, with 13 bases left between them. Germline-derived CDR1 and CDR2 are LNHDA and SQIVND (reference sequence). CDR3 protein: CASSMTTTGGYTF. CDR3 nucleotides: TGTGCCAGTAGTATGACTACGACCGGCGGCTACACCTTC.

The chain recombines TRBV28 with TRBJ2-5, with 12 bases identical to TRBD2. The J call may be wrong; the DNA end is better matched by TRBJ2-7. This CDR3 contains 14 residues. CDR1 is MDHEN, CDR2 SYDVKM, per germline. The CDR3 DNA reads TGTGCCAGCAGTAGACTAGCGGGAGCGGGCGAGCAGTACTTC. This sequence encodes CASSRLAGAGEQYF.

The genes are TRBV30 and TRBJ1-2; D is possibly TRBD1 (5 bases). The V gene lost 0 bases and the J gene lost 8 bases, with 13 bases spanning the gap. The germline gives CDR1 GTSNPN, CDR2 SVGIG (reference sequence). CDR3 length equals 13 residues. CDR3 nucleotide sequence: TGTGCCTGGAGTGTACAGACAGTAGGCGGCTACACCTTC. Its translation: CAWSVQTVGGYTF.

V usage is TRBV9 and J usage is TRBJ1-5, with TRBD1 matching 7 bases. After removal of 3 bases from V and 5 bases from J, the junction contained 5 bases not matched to a gene. The CDR3 is 14 amino acids. CDR1 is SGDLS, CDR2 YYNGEE, per germline. CDR3 DNA: TGTGCCAGCAGCGCATCAGGGGGGTATCAGCCCCAGCATTTT. It codes for CASSASGGYQPQHF.

J is TRBJ1-5 and V is TRBV27; 7 nucleotides line up with TRBD1. J gave up 3 bases and V 5 bases, and 4 bases lay outside the gene matches. The CDR3 spans 14 residues. Germline loops: CDR1 MNHEY, CDR2 SMNVEV (reference sequence). CDR3 nucleotides: TGTGCCAGCAGTCGGACAGGTTCCAATCAGCCCCAGCATTTT. Residues: CASSRTGSNQPQHF.

The V gene is TRBV9, the J gene TRBJ1-1; perhaps TRBD1 as D (5 bases). Germline lookup yields CDR1 SGDLS and CDR2 YYNGEE. V lost 0 bases to trimming and J lost 3 bases, with 12 bases between them. The CDR3 consists of 15 residues. In DNA form, the CDR3 reads TGTGCCAGCAGCGTAGAAGGGGCCGCCTACACTGAAGCTTTCTTT. It yields the protein CASSVEGAAYTEAFF.

V and J are TRBV5-1 and TRBJ1-4, with D possibly being TRBD1 (5 bases). The CDR3 contains 14 residues. The germline V gene encodes CDR1 SGHRS and CDR2 YFSETQ. Trimming took off 4 bases at V and 3 bases at J, with 10 bases between the two ends. The chain's CDR3 is CASSHRGANEKLFF. The CDR3 DNA is TGCGCCAGCAGCCACCGGGGGGCTAATGAAAAACTGTTTTTT. Combining the CDR3 with reference TRBV5-1 and TRBJ1-4 gives the whole variable domain KAGVTQTPRYLIKTRGQQVTLSCSPISGHRSVSWYQQTPGQGLQFLFEYFSETQRNKGNFPGRFSGRQFSNSRSEMNVSTLELGDSALYLCASSHRGANEKLFFGSGTQLSVL.

V gene TRBV9 combines with J gene TRBJ1-3, with 11 nucleotides matching TRBD1. The CDR3 spans 17 residues. The germline V gene encodes CDR1 SGDLS and CDR2 YYNGEE. V shed 3 bases and J 3 bases; nucleotides not matched to a gene: 8. The CDR3: CASSASDRGPGGNTIYF. CDR3 nucleotide sequence: TGTGCCAGCAGCGCCTCGGACAGGGGGCCTGGTGGAAACACCATATATTTT.

The rearrangement links TRBV25-1 to TRBJ2-1; 11 bases map to TRBD2. The CDR3 is 14 residues long. From germline, CDR1 is MGHDK and CDR2 SYGVNS. With V trimmed by 6 bases and J by 9 bases, 7 bases remained unmatched. Written as DNA, the CDR3 is TGTGCCAGCAGCTTAGCGGGAGGGCCGGGTGAGCAGTTCTTC. This encodes CASSLAGGPGEQFF.

V gene TRBV6-4 combines with J gene TRBJ1-1; possibly TRBD1 for D (6 bases). Germline V CDR1 and CDR2: MRHNA, SNTAGT. This CDR3 has 15 amino acids. Trimming removed 0 bases at V and 1 base at J, with 9 bases between. The CDR3 DNA is TGTGCCAGCAGTGACTCCACACAGGGGAACACTGAAGCTTTCTTT. Translated: CASSDSTQGNTEAFF.

This clone was counted only a few times. Other DNA sequences within the sample encode an identical CDR3. The chain carries TRBV20-1 and TRBJ1-1; unclear D gene. In germline, CDR1 is DFQATT, CDR2 SNEGSKA (reference sequence). This CDR3 is built from 11 residues. The CDR3 region is CGCSRGTEAFF. DNA of the CDR3: TGCGGATGCTCACGGGGCACTGAAGCTTTCTTT.

This clone was observed a few times. The CDR3 loop is CASSLSWGVPGELFF. DNA for the CDR3: TGTGCCAGCAGCTTAAGCTGGGGGGTACCCGGGGAGCTGTTTTTT. This chain joins TRBV7-3 and TRBJ2-2; perhaps TRBD2 as D (6 bases). The germline CDR1 and CDR2 sequences are SGHTA and FQGTGA. The CDR3 totals 15 residues. Deletions cut 1 base from V and 6 bases from J, with 12 bases between.

This sequence joins TRBV7-2 and TRBJ2-5, with D hard to call. Germline lookup yields CDR1 SGHTA and CDR2 FQGNSA. V lost 1 base and J 3 bases, leaving 12 bases between the germline ends. This CDR3 has 15 residues. For the CDR3, the DNA is TGTGCCAGCAGCTTAGATGCGACTGGTAAAGAGACCCAGTACTTC. This sequence encodes CASSLDATGKETQYF.